This T cell receptor (beta chain) was retrieved from a study of T cell clonality in common variable immunodeficiency. Germline CDR1 SGHRS, CDR2 YFSETQ. There are 15 residues in the CDR3. V lost 5 bases to trimming and J lost 7 bases, with 21 bases between them. A word on this clone: Antigen: not known. The read finishes 3 residues shy of the CDR3 end, and the germline J gene is used to complete it.

Study-wide points: Common variable immunodeficiency TCR beta sequences reportedly had fewer deletions and N-nucleotide insertions.

The table came from immunoSEQ multiplex PCR; TCRdb's copy has only in-frame clones and leaves some out. The sample presents approximately 29,000 clones, none singletons. CVID subjects were around 14 female and some 28 male, aged 9 to 64. All CVID subjects were on immunoglobulin replacement for at least one year. No CVID subject was ill or on immunomodulatory drugs when sampled. Sequencing input: peripheral blood mononuclear cells. The chain combines TRBV5-1 with TRBJ2-5, with D perhaps TRBD2 (6 bases). This receptor was taken from a human donor with common variable immunodeficiency. The CDR3 DNA, read in part, is TGCGCCAGCAGACCCTCCTCCCGGGACGGGGGGACC. It yields the protein CASRPSSRDGGT. The whole CDR3 protein reads CASRPSSRDGGTQYF.